What follows are 20 T cell receptor beta chains derived from one specimen sequenced in a study of cytomegalovirus exposure and HLA in healthy donors (dated by TCRdb to the late 2010s). Library construction relied on the immunoSEQ multiplex PCR assay. For the multiplex PCR, a mixture combining 60 forward primers for TCR Vbeta segments and 13 reverse primers for TCR Jbeta segments was used. The clones in this table, taken by TCRdb from immuneACCESS, are in-frame only. Not every clone is retained; where verified, under half of the shortfall comes from an unresolved V gene, and the cause of the rest is unknown. In this sample the table shows about 94,000 clones, over 60% of which occur a single time. Of the sample, roughly 3.9% falls within the top ten clones. The sequencing input was PBMCs. All receptors derive from a man in his thirties or forties in good health and CMV-seronegative.

This chain joins TRBV28 and TRBJ1-1, with a possible D match to TRBD1 (5 bases). The length of the CDR3 is 13 residues. Germline CDR1 is MDHEN and CDR2 is SYDVKM. V was trimmed by 3 bases and J by 5 bases, leaving 10 bases between them. The CDR3 spells CASSFRGLTEAFF. The CDR3 bases are TGTGCCAGCAGTTTTAGGGGTCTGACTGAAGCTTTCTTT.

This clone was picked up a small number of times. V gene TRBV27 combines with J gene TRBJ1-2; 9 nucleotides align to TRBD1. The germline V gene has CDR1 MNHEY and CDR2 SMNVEV (reference sequence). Trimming cost V 5 bases and J 8 bases; bases outside gene matches: 15. This CDR3 contains 16 residues. The CDR3 DNA reads TGTGCCAGCAGTCTTGCCCTACGGGACAGGGTTTCCGGCTACACCTTC. It translates to CASSLALRDRVSGYTF.

This clone turned up a few times. The chain employs TRBV7-2 and TRBJ2-7; a possible D gene is TRBD2 (6 bases). CDR3 length: 15 amino acids. Germline loops: CDR1 SGHTA, CDR2 FQGNSA. Trimming removed 4 bases at V and 2 bases at J, with 15 bases between. CDR3: CASSYPRTGAYEQYF. CDR3 nucleotide sequence: TGTGCCAGCAGCTACCCGCGGACGGGAGCCTACGAGCAGTACTTC.

This clone was seen more than once but under ten times. The chain joins TRBV7-2 to TRBJ2-7, with 8 bases lining up with TRBD1. The germline CDR1 and CDR2 sequences are SGHTA and FQGNSA. V gave up 4 bases and J gave up 3 bases; unmatched junction bases: 5. This CDR3 spans 14 amino acids. The CDR3 region has the DNA TGTGCCAGCAGCTCAACCACAGGGGGCTACGAGCAGTACTTC. It is translated as CASSSTTGGYEQYF.

The chain links TRBV27 to TRBJ2-1; D is unclear. The germline V gene encodes CDR1 MNHEY and CDR2 SMNVEV (reference sequence). The CDR3 runs 15 residues. V was clipped by 2 bases and J by 0 bases, with 8 bases between them. CDR3 protein: CASSLGGLSYNEQFF. For the CDR3, the DNA is TGTGCCAGCAGTTTAGGCGGCCTCTCCTACAATGAGCAGTTCTTC.

The chain couples TRBV28 to TRBJ2-7, with 7 bases lining up with TRBD2. The CDR3 sequence is 14 residues long. With V trimmed by 3 bases and J by 1 base, 3 bases remained unmatched. Germline V gene lookup returns CDR1 MDHEN and CDR2 SYDVKM. The CDR3 protein is CASSFLGGSYEQYF. The DNA for the CDR3 is TGTGCCAGCAGTTTTCTGGGAGGGTCCTACGAGCAGTACTTC.

The chain uses TRBV9 and TRBJ2-2, with 10 bases fitting TRBD2. Trimming at V came to 0 bases and at J to 2 bases, leaving 10 bases not matched to a gene. The germline V gene encodes CDR1 SGDLS and CDR2 YYNGEE. This CDR3 comprises 19 residues. The CDR3 reads CASSVVVAGGPSNTGELFF. The DNA for the CDR3 is TGTGCCAGCAGCGTAGTAGTAGCGGGAGGCCCCTCCAACACCGGGGAGCTGTTTTTT. The full variable domain, with the rest looked up from reference TRBV9 and TRBJ2-2, is DSGVTQTPKHLITATGQRVTLRCSPRSGDLSVYWYQQSLDQGLQFLIQYYNGEERAKGNILERFSAQQFPDLHSELNLSSLELGDSALYFCASSVVVAGGPSNTGELFFGEGSRLTVL.

The V gene is TRBV7-8, the J gene TRBJ1-5; the D is unclear. The CDR3 has 13 residues. Germline V lookup: CDR1 SGHVS, CDR2 FQNEAQ. Trimming stripped 1 base from V and 6 bases from J, with 7 bases between. Here the CDR3 reads CASSLGHGQPQHF. The CDR3 coding sequence is TGTGCCAGCAGCTTAGGACACGGTCAGCCCCAGCATTTT.

V usage is TRBV4-1 and J usage is TRBJ2-5, with D possibly matching TRBD1 (5 bases). The germline gives CDR1 MGHRA, CDR2 YSYEKL. Trimming removed 4 bases from V and 11 bases from J, with 11 bases in between. The CDR3 loop spans 11 amino acids. In DNA, the CDR3 is TGCGCCAGCAGCCTAACAGGAGAGCAGTACTTC. Translating gives CASSLTGEQYF.

This clone was seen once. In nucleotides, the CDR3 is TGCGCCAGCAGCTTTATAGCGGGGGGGACCGGGGAGCTGTTTTTT. It specifies CASSFIAGGTGELFF. The chain recombines TRBV5-1 with TRBJ2-2; 11 nucleotides match TRBD2. Germline-derived CDR1 and CDR2 are SGHRS and YFSETQ. This CDR3 region has 15 residues. V was pared by 2 bases and J by 5 bases, with 2 bases of the junction left unmatched.

J is TRBJ2-1 and V is TRBV18; 7 bases align to TRBD2. The CDR3 is 15 amino acids. J gave up 5 bases and V 5 bases, and 9 bases lay outside the gene matches. Germline V gene lookup returns CDR1 KGHSH and CDR2 LQKENI. CDR3 in amino acids: CASSFAWGGDNEQFF. For the CDR3, the DNA is TGTGCCAGCTCATTCGCCTGGGGGGGGGACAATGAGCAGTTCTTC.

Worth noting for this clone: The same CDR3 is also encoded by other DNA sequences in this sample. This chain joins TRBV19 and TRBJ2-1; possibly TRBD2 for D (6 bases). Per the germline V gene, CDR1 is LNHDA and CDR2 is SQIVND (reference sequence). The CDR3 consists of 13 residues. With 3 bases removed from V and 10 bases from J, the gap between germline ends came to 13 bases. The CDR3 loop is CASSMNQAGEQFF. In nucleotides, the CDR3 is TGTGCCAGTAGTATGAATCAGGCGGGGGAGCAGTTCTTC.

J is TRBJ1-6 and V is TRBV5-1; D may be TRBD1 (5 bases). Trimming left V 0 bases short and J 7 bases short, with 11 bases between. The CDR3 spans 15 residues. Germline V gene lookup returns CDR1 SGHRS and CDR2 YFSETQ. The CDR3 DNA reads as TGCGCCAGCAGCTTGGACGCGACAGCCAATTCACCCCTCCACTTT. Its protein product is CASSLDATANSPLHF.

Only a few counts were recorded for this clone. V and J are TRBV29-1 and TRBJ1-2; D possibly corresponds to TRBD1 (6 bases). Trimming shortened V by 7 bases and J by 1 base, and 13 bases separated the two germline ends. Germline V CDR1 and CDR2: SQVTM, ANQGSEA. The CDR3 is 13 amino acids. Here the CDR3 reads CSDLGQLNYGYTF. CDR3 coding DNA: TGCAGCGACTTGGGACAACTTAACTATGGCTACACCTTC.

The chain recombines TRBV7-2 with TRBJ2-7; possible D gene TRBD1, 6 bases. This CDR3 spans 15 amino acids. The germline V gene encodes CDR1 SGHTA and CDR2 FQGNSA. Trimming stripped 4 bases from V and 6 bases from J, with 19 bases between. The CDR3 protein is CASSWKNEQGFEQYF. CDR3 coding DNA: TGTGCCAGCAGCTGGAAGAATGAACAGGGATTCGAGCAGTACTTC.

This rearrangement joins TRBV6-6 to TRBJ2-7; 11 bases line up with TRBD1. Trimming took 8 bases from V and 3 from J; bases not matched to a gene: 3. CDR1 is MNHNY, CDR2 SVGAGI, per germline (reference sequence). The CDR3 has 13 residues. The DNA of the CDR3 is TGTGCCAGCTCCGGGACAGGGGGCTACGAGCAGTACTTC. It is translated as CASSGTGGYEQYF.

This rearrangement joins TRBV7-2 to TRBJ1-2; TRBD1 matches at 8 bases. V lost 2 bases, J lost 5 bases, and 13 bases stayed unmatched. The CDR3 is made up of 17 amino acids. CDR1 is SGHTA and CDR2 is FQGNSA in the germline V gene. The CDR3 loop is CASSLTLDRGLGYGYTF. The CDR3 nucleotides are TGTGCCAGCAGCTTAACTCTCGACAGGGGCTTAGGTTATGGCTACACCTTC.

J is TRBJ2-5 and V is TRBV27; tentatively, D is TRBD1 (5 bases). Trimming removed 6 bases at V and 5 bases at J, with 13 bases between. Germline values: CDR1 MNHEY, CDR2 SMNVEV (reference sequence). This CDR3 contains 13 residues. In DNA, the CDR3 is TGTGCCAGCAGCCGAGCAGGGTTGGAGACCCAGTACTTC. Translation: CASSRAGLETQYF.

The chain combines TRBV7-9 with TRBJ2-3, with 12 bases identical to TRBD2. This CDR3 comprises 17 residues. V lost 4 bases to trimming and J lost 1 base; unmatched junction nucleotides: 6. CDR1 is SEHNR, CDR2 FQNEAQ, per germline (reference sequence). CDR3 sequence reads: CASSSSGGAWGTDTQYF. The CDR3 nucleotides are TGTGCCAGCAGCTCTAGCGGGGGGGCTTGGGGCACAGATACGCAGTATTTT.

This clone is a singleton in its sample. V usage is TRBV9 and J usage is TRBJ2-2; 11 positions agree with TRBD2. The CDR3 extends over 17 amino acids. Germline CDR1 SGDLS, CDR2 YYNGEE. After removal of 4 bases from V and 6 bases from J, the junction contained 11 bases not matched to a gene. The DNA for the CDR3 is TGTGCCAGCAGCCCTTTATTAGCGGGGGGGCCGTCCGGGGAGCTGTTTTTT. It translates to CASSPLLAGGPSGELFF.